The entry that follows covers one TCR beta chain sequence. Its antigen is as yet unknown. V was pared by 5 bases and J by 3 bases, with 13 bases between. This CDR3 has 14 amino acids. CDR1 is LNHDA, CDR2 SQIVND, per germline (reference sequence). Some clones are missing from TCRdb's copy, which holds only in-frame ones; the method was immunoSEQ multiplex PCR. The data contain more than 900,000 clones, about four fifths of them seen just once; the ten biggest clones take up 0.6% to 0.7%. This sample stems from a study of shared clonotypes between healthy human individuals. Regarding the study as a whole: Compared with clonotypes that all four donors shared, non-shared clonotypes had lower generation probabilities.

Sequencing used memory CD4+ T cells from PBMCs. Subset meaning: CD45RA-negative fraction. The rearrangement joins TRBV19 to TRBJ1-2; TRBD1 might be the D (5 bases). This clonotype originated in a man between 18 and 35 years old in good health. Some clones in this sample may be carry-over from other donors' samples. CDR3: CASSPRGTDYGYTF. DNA for the CDR3: TGTGCCAGTAGTCCCCGAGGGACCGACTATGGCTACACCTTC.